The rows below give T cell receptor beta chains drawn from one sample of a study of cytomegalovirus exposure and HLA in healthy donors. TCRdb keeps only in-frame clones here, not all; method: immunoSEQ multiplex PCR. The sample shows about 180,000 clones, around 75% of them seen only once. The sequenced material came from PBMCs. The receptors shown here come from a male donor in good health and CMV-seronegative. Each CDR3 is given without its conserved first and last residue. D genes are given only for firm matches.

v_call d_call cdr3_aa
TRBV29-1 TRBD1 SVEDLQGAYNEQF
TRBV6-5 - ASRTGNSNQPQH
TRBV5-1 TRBD1 ASSLGTGDEQY
TRBV5-4 TRBD1 ASSLVWDRTYEQY
TRBV10-3 - AISANSNTEAF
TRBV11-1 - ASSFWDTRTDTQY
TRBV5-1 TRBD1 ASSLDRGGNGYT
TRBV7-8 TRBD1 ASSTPKGAQDTQY
TRBV6-6 TRBD2 ASSIAGAERDTQY
TRBV29-1 - SVEGGEQAGSYEQY
TRBV5-1 - ASSLDSTYEQY
TRBV4-2 - ASSQDQGNSPLH
TRBV2 TRBD1 ASSERFGTDEAF
TRBV7-2 - ASRTDSYSPLH
TRBV11-2 - ASSLGTGISYNEQF
TRBV10-3 - ATKRPRDGETQY